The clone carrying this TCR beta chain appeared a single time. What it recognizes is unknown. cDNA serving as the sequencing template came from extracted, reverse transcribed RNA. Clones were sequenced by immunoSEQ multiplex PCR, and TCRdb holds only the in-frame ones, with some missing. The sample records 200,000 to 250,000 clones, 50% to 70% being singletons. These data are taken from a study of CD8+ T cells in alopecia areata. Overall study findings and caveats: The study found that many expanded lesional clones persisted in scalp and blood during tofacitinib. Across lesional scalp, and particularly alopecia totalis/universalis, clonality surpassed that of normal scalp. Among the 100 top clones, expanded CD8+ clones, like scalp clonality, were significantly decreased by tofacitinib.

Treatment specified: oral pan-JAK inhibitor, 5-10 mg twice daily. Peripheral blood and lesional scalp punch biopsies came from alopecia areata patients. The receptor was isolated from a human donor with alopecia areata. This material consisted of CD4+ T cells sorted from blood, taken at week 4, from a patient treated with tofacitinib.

The CDR3 protein is CASSLRDTHYGYTF. CDR3 in DNA: TGTGCCAGCAGCTTAAGGGACACCCACTATGGCTACACCTTC. The gene calls are TRBV7-2 and TRBJ1-2, with D maybe TRBD1 (6 bases). This CDR3 comprises 14 residues. Trimming took 2 bases from V and 3 from J, leaving 10 bases between them. In germline, CDR1 is SGHTA, CDR2 FQGNSA.